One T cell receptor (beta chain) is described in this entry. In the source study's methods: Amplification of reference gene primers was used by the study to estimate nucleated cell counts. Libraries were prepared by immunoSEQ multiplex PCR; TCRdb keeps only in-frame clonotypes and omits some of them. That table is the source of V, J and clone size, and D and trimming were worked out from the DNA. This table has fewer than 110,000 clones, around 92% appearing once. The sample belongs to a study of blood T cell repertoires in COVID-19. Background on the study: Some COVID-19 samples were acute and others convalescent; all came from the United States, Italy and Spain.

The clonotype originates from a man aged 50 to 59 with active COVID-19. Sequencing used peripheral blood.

CDR3 in amino acids: CANSRLATNTGELFF. For the CDR3, the DNA is TGTGCCAACTCTCGACTAGCAACAAACACCGGGGAGCTGTTTTTT. V and J are TRBV2 and TRBJ2-2; 7 bases agree with TRBD2. Germline CDR1 reads SNHLY; CDR2 reads FYNNEI. The CDR3 consists of 15 residues. V shed 10 bases and J 2 bases; nucleotides not matched to a gene: 10.